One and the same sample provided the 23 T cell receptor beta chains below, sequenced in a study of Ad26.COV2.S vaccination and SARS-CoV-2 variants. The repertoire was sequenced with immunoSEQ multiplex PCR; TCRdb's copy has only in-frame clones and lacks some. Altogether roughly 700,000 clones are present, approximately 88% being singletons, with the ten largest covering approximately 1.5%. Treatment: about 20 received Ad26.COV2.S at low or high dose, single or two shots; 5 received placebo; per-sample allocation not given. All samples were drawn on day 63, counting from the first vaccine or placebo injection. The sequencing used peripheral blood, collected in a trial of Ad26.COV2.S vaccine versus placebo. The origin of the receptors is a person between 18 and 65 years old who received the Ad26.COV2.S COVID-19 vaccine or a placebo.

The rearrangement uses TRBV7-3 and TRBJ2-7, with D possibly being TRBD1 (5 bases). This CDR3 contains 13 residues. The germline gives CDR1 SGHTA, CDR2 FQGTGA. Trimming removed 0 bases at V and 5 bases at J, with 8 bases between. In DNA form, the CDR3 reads TGTGCCAGCAGCTTAACGGGGCTGGACGAGCAGTACTTC. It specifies CASSLTGLDEQYF.

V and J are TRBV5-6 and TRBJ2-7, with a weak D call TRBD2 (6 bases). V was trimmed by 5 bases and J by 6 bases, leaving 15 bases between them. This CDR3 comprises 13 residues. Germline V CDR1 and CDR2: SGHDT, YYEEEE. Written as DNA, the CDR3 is TGTGCCAGCAGTCGAAGACTAGGGAGCGAGCAGTACTTC. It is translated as CASSRRLGSEQYF.

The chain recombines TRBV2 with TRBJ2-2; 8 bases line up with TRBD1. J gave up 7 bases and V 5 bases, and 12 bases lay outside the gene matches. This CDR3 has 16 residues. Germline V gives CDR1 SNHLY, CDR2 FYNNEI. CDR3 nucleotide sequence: TGTGCCAGCAGTTACGTACCGGGACAGGCAGGCGGGGAGCTGTTTTTT. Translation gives CASSYVPGQAGGELFF.

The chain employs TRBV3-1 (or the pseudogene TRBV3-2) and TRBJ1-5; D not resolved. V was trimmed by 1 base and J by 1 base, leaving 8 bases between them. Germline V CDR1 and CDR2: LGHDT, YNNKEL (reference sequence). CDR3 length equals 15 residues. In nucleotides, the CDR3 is TGTGCCAGCAGCCAAGGTGGCCAAAGCAATCAGCCCCAGCATTTT. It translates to CASSQGGQSNQPQHF.

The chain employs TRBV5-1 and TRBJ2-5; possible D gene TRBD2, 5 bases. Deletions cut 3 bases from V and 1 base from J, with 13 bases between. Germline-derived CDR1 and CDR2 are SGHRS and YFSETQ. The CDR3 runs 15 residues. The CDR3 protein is CASSSTSISQETQYF. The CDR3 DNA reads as TGCGCCAGCAGCTCTACTAGTATTTCCCAAGAGACCCAGTACTTC.

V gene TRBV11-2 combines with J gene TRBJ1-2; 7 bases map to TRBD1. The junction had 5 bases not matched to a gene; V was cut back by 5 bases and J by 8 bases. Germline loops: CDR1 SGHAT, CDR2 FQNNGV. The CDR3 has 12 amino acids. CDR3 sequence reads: CASSQTGVGYTF. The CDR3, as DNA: TGTGCCAGCAGCCAAACAGGGGTCGGCTACACCTTC.

The CDR3 here is CAISQQGRNYNEQFF. The CDR3 DNA reads as TGTGCCATCAGTCAACAGGGGCGGAATTACAATGAGCAGTTCTTC. The chain recombines TRBV10-3 with TRBJ2-1; 7 bases map to TRBD1. The germline CDR1 and CDR2 sequences are ENHRY and SYGVKD. The CDR3 extends over 15 amino acids. V lost 5 bases, J lost 4 bases, and 8 bases stayed unmatched.

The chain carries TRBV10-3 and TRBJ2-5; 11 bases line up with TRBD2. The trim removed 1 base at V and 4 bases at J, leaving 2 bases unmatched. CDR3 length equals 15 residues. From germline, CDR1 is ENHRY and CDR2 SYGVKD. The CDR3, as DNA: TGTGCCATCAGTGAGTTCGGGACTAGCGGAGAGACCCAGTACTTC. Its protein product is CAISEFGTSGETQYF.

CDR3 residues: CASSPGLGLYEQYF. The CDR3, as DNA: TGTGCCAGCAGCCCCGGACTTGGCCTTTACGAGCAGTACTTC. The chain couples TRBV4-2 to TRBJ2-7; perhaps TRBD2 as D (5 bases). Deletions cut 4 bases from V and 4 bases from J, with 14 bases between. This CDR3 is built from 14 residues. Germline lookup yields CDR1 LGHNA and CDR2 YNFKEQ.

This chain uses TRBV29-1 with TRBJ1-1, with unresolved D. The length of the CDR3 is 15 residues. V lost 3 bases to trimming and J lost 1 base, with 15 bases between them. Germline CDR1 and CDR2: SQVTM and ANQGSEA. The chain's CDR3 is CSVDRLGIENTEAFF. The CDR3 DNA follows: TGCAGCGTTGACCGATTAGGGATAGAGAACACTGAAGCTTTCTTT. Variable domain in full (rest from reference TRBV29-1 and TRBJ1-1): SAVISQKPSRDICQRGTSLTIQCQVDSQVTMMFWYRQQPGQSLTLIATANQGSEATYESGFVIDKFPISRPNLTFSTLTVSNMSPEDSSIYLCSVDRLGIENTEAFFGQGTRLTVV.

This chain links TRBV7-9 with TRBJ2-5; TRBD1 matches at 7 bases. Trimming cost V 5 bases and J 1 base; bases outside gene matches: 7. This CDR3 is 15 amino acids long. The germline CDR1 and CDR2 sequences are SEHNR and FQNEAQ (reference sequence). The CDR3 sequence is CASSRTGQVQETQYF. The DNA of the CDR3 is TGTGCCAGCAGCCGCACAGGACAGGTCCAAGAGACCCAGTACTTC.

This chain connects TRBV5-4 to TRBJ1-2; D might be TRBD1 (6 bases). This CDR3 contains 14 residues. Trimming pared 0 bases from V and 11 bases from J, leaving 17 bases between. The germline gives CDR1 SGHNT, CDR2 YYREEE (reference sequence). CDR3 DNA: TGTGCCAGCAGCTTGGCATCAGGGGTGGGTGGTTACACCTTC. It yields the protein CASSLASGVGGYTF.

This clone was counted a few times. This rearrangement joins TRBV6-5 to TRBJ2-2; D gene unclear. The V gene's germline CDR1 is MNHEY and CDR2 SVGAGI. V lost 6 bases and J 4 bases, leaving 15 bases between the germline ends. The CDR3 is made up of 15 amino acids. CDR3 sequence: CASRKTRVGTGELFF. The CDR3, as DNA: TGTGCCAGCAGAAAAACAAGGGTGGGCACCGGGGAGCTGTTTTTT.

The CDR3 loop is CASSLAGTYGYTF. In nucleotides, the CDR3 is TGCGCCAGCAGCTTGGCCGGGACATATGGCTACACCTTC. V is TRBV5-1 and J is TRBJ1-2; D is possibly TRBD1 (6 bases). The V and J ends lost 0 bases and 5 bases respectively, with 8 bases between them. The CDR3 extends over 13 amino acids. Germline assignment: CDR1 SGHRS and CDR2 YFSETQ.

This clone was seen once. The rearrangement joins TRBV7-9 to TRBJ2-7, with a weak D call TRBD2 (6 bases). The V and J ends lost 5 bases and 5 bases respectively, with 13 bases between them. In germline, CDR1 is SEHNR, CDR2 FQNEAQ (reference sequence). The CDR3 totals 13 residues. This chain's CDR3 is CASSRGLGNEQYF. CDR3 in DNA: TGTGCCAGCAGCCGGGGACTTGGGAACGAGCAGTACTTC.

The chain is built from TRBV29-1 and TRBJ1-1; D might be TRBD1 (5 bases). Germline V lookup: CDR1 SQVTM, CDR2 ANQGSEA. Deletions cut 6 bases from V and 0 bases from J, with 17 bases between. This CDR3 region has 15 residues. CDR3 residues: CSVGPAGPMNTEAFF. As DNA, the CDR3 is TGCAGCGTCGGCCCGGCAGGGCCGATGAACACTGAAGCTTTCTTT.

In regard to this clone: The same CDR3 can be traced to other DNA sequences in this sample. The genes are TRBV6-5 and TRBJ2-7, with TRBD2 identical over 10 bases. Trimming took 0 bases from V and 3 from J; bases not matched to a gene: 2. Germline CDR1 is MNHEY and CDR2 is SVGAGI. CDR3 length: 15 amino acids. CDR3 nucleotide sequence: TGTGCCAGCAGTTACTCAAGGACTAGCGGCTACGAGCAGTACTTC. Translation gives CASSYSRTSGYEQYF.

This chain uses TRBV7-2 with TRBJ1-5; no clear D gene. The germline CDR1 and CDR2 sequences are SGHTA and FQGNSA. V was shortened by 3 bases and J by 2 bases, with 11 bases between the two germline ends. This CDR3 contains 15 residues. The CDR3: CASSLSGLGNQPQHF. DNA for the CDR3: TGTGCCAGCAGCTTGAGTGGACTGGGCAATCAGCCCCAGCATTTT.

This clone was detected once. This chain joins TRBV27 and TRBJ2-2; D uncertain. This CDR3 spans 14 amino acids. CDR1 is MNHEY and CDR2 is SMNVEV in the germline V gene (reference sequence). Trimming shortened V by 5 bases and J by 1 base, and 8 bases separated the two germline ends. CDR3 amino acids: CASSTLGNTGELFF. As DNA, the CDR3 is TGTGCCAGCAGTACACTGGGGAACACCGGGGAGCTGTTTTTT.

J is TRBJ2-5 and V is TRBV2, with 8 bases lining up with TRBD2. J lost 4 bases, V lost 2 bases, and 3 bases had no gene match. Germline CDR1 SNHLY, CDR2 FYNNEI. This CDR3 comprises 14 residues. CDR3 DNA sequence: TGTGCCAGCAGTGAATGGCTAGCGGGAGAGACCCAGTACTTC. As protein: CASSEWLAGETQYF.

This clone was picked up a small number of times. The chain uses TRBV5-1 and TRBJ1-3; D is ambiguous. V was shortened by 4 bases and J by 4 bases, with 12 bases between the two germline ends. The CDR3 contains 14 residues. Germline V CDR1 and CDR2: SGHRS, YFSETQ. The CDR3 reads CASSDGLGGNTIYF. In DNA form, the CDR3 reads TGCGCCAGCAGCGATGGACTAGGAGGAAACACCATATATTTT. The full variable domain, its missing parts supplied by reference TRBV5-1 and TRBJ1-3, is KAGVTQTPRYLIKTRGQQVTLSCSPISGHRSVSWYQQTPGQGLQFLFEYFSETQRNKGNFPGRFSGRQFSNSRSEMNVSTLELGDSALYLCASSDGLGGNTIYFGEGSWLTVV.

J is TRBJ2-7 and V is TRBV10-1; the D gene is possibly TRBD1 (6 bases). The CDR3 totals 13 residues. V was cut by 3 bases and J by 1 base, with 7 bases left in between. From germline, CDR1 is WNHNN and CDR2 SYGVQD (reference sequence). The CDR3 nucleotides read TGCGCCAGCAGTGAAGGACAGTCCTACGAGCAGTACTTC. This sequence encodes CASSEGQSYEQYF.

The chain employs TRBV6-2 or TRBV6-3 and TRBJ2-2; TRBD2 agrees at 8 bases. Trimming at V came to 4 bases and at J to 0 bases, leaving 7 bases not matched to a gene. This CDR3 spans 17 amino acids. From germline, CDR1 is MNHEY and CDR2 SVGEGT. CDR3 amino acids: CASSFSLAGPNTGELFF. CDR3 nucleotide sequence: TGTGCCAGCAGTTTCAGCCTAGCGGGCCCGAACACCGGGGAGCTGTTTTTT.